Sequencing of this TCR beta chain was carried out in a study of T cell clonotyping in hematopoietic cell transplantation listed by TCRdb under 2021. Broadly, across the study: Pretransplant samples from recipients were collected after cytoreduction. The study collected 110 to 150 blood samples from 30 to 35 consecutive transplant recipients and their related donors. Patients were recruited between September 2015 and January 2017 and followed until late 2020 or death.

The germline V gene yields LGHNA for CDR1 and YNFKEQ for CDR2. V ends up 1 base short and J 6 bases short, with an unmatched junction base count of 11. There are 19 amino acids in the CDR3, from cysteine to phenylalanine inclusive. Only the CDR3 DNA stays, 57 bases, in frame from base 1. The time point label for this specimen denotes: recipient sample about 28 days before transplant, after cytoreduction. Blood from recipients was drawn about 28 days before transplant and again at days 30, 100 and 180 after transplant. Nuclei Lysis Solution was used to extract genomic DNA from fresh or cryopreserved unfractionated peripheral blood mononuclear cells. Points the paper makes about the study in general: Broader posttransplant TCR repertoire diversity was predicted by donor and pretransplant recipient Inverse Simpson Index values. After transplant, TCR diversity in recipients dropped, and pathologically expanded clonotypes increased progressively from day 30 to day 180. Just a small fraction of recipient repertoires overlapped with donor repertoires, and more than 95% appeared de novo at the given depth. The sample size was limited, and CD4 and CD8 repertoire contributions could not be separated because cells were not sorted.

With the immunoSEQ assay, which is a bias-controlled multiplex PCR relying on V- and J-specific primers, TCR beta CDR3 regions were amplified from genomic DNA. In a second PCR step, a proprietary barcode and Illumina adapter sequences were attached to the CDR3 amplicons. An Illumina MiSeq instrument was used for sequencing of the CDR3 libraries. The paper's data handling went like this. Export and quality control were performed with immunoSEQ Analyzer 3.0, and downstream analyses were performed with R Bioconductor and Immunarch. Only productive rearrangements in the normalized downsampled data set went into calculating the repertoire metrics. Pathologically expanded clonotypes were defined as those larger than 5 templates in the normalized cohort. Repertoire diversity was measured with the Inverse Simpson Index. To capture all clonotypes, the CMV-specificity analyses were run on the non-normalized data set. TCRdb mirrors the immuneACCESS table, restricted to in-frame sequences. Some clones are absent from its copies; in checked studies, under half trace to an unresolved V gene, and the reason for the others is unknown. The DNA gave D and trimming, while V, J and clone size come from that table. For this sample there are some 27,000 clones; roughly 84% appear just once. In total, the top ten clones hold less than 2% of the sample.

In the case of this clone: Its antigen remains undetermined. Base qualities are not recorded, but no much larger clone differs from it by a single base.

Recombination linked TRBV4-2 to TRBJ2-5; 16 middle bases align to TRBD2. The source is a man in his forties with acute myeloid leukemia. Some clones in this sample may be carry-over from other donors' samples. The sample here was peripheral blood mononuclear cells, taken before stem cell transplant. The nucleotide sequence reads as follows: TGTGCCAGCAGCCAAGGAGGGACTAGCGGGGGGGCCGAGGGTAAGACCCAGTACTTC. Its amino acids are CASSQGGTSGGAEGKTQYF.